A selection of T cell receptor beta chains follows, all from one sample in a study of blood T cell repertoires in COVID-19. This table comes from immunoSEQ multiplex PCR, and its TCRdb copy is limited to in-frame clones, with some not included. The sample lists about 97,000 clones, approximately 90% occurring once. Sequenced material: peripheral blood. These receptors all stem from a human donor in a cohort sampled during active COVID-19. Both conserved end residues are part of each CDR3. The order of the fields is J gene, D gene, V gene, clone size, CDR3 DNA, CDR3 protein. The D gene is left open where the match is weak. A row's size may be missing; if present it is once, few, many or a size class.

J gene: TRBJ1-5
D gene: TRBD1
V gene: TRBV10-2
clone size: -
CDR3 DNA: TGCGCCAGCAGATCTACAGGGGGTAGAAATCAGCCCCAGCATTTT
CDR3 protein: CASRSTGGRNQPQHF

J gene: TRBJ2-7
D gene: -
V gene: TRBV5-1
clone size: -
CDR3 DNA: TGCGCCAGCAGCTTCCGGGACTACGAGCAGTACTTC
CDR3 protein: CASSFRDYEQYF

J gene: TRBJ2-2
D gene: TRBD2
V gene: TRBV29-1
clone size: -
CDR3 DNA: TGCAGCGTATCTACGGGAGGTCGGAACACCGGGGAGCTGTTTTTT
CDR3 protein: CSVSTGGRNTGELFF

J gene: TRBJ2-1
D gene: TRBD2
V gene: TRBV4-3
clone size: -
CDR3 DNA: TGCGCCAGCAGCCAAGTCGGACTAGCGGAGTGGGTCCCCCCCAATGAGCAGTTCTTC
CDR3 protein: CASSQVGLAEWVPPNEQFF

J gene: TRBJ2-7
D gene: -
V gene: TRBV10-3
clone size: once
CDR3 DNA: TGTGCCATCAGTGAGTCGAGTCCCACTAACTACGAGCAGTACTTC
CDR3 protein: CAISESSPTNYEQYF

J gene: TRBJ2-3
D gene: TRBD1
V gene: TRBV15
clone size: -
CDR3 DNA: TGTGCCACCAGCAGAGATCTCAAGGGGACAGCCGATACGCAGTATTTT
CDR3 protein: CATSRDLKGTADTQYF

J gene: TRBJ2-7
D gene: TRBD1
V gene: TRBV28
clone size: -
CDR3 DNA: TGTGCCAGCAGTTTATTGGGGACAGGGGCGACGTTGGAGCAGTACTTC
CDR3 protein: CASSLLGTGATLEQYF

J gene: TRBJ2-7
D gene: TRBD1
V gene: TRBV6-5
clone size: -
CDR3 DNA: TGTGCCAGCAGTCGGGACAGCTACGAGCAGTACTTC
CDR3 protein: CASSRDSYEQYF

J gene: TRBJ1-1
D gene: -
V gene: TRBV5-8
clone size: -
CDR3 DNA: TGTGCCAGCAGCTTGGTAACAGGGCTCACTGAAGCTTTCTTT
CDR3 protein: CASSLVTGLTEAFF

J gene: TRBJ1-1
D gene: TRBD1
V gene: TRBV4-1
clone size: -
CDR3 DNA: TGCGCCAGCAGCGCAAGAACAGGGGGCGGCACTGAAGCTTTCTTT
CDR3 protein: CASSARTGGGTEAFF

J gene: TRBJ2-1
D gene: -
V gene: TRBV6-2/TRBV6-3
clone size: -
CDR3 DNA: TGTGCCAGCAGTTACTCGCGTGGTGGTGAGCAGTTCTTC
CDR3 protein: CASSYSRGGEQFF

J gene: TRBJ1-2
D gene: -
V gene: TRBV7-2
clone size: -
CDR3 DNA: TGTGCCAGCAGCCCGGCAGGTAGTGGCTATGGCTACACCTTC
CDR3 protein: CASSPAGSGYGYTF

J gene: TRBJ2-1
D gene: TRBD2
V gene: TRBV7-3
clone size: -
CDR3 DNA: TGTGCCAGCAGCCCCCTAGCGGCCTCCTACAATGAGCAGTTCTTC
CDR3 protein: CASSPLAASYNEQFF

J gene: TRBJ2-7
D gene: -
V gene: TRBV30
clone size: -
CDR3 DNA: TGTGCCTGGAGTTTTACGAGTAGCGAGCAGTACTTC
CDR3 protein: CAWSFTSSEQYF

J gene: TRBJ2-1
D gene: -
V gene: TRBV4-2
clone size: -
CDR3 DNA: TGTGCCAGCAGCCCCGAATTAGGGGTAAGCTCCTACAATGAGCAGTTCTTC
CDR3 protein: CASSPELGVSSYNEQFF

J gene: TRBJ1-5
D gene: TRBD1
V gene: TRBV7-2
clone size: -
CDR3 DNA: TGTGCCAGCAGCTTGGACAGGGTACGGGTGCAGCCCCAGCATTTT
CDR3 protein: CASSLDRVRVQPQHF

J gene: TRBJ2-7
D gene: TRBD1
V gene: TRBV10-2
clone size: -
CDR3 DNA: TGCGCCAGCAGTGAGGTTGGGACAGGCTCCTACGAGCAGTACTTC
CDR3 protein: CASSEVGTGSYEQYF

J gene: TRBJ1-1
D gene: TRBD1
V gene: TRBV6-6
clone size: -
CDR3 DNA: TGTGCCAGCAGTTTCCCCGAGGACAGGGCTGAAGCTTTCTTT
CDR3 protein: CASSFPEDRAEAFF

J gene: TRBJ2-1
D gene: -
V gene: TRBV12-3/TRBV12-4
clone size: -
CDR3 DNA: TGTGCCAGCGAAGCTAGCGACAACAATGAGCAGTTCTTC
CDR3 protein: CASEASDNNEQFF

J gene: TRBJ2-5
D gene: TRBD2
V gene: TRBV7-2
clone size: -
CDR3 DNA: TGTGCCAGCAGCTTAGTACGCCTAGCGGGGGACCATTACCAAGAGACCCAGTACTTC
CDR3 protein: CASSLVRLAGDHYQETQYF

J gene: TRBJ2-1
D gene: TRBD2
V gene: TRBV2
clone size: -
CDR3 DNA: TGTGCCAGCACCAAGCTAGCGGGGATCAACAATGAGCAGTTCTTC
CDR3 protein: CASTKLAGINNEQFF

J gene: TRBJ1-2
D gene: TRBD1
V gene: TRBV5-6
clone size: -
CDR3 DNA: TGTGCCAGCAGACCTCGACAGGGGGTGGTGAGTGGCTACACCTTC
CDR3 protein: CASRPRQGVVSGYTF

J gene: TRBJ1-2
D gene: -
V gene: TRBV27
clone size: -
CDR3 DNA: TGTGCCAGCAGTTTGATCCCTCAGGGAACCTATGGCTACACCTTC
CDR3 protein: CASSLIPQGTYGYTF

J gene: TRBJ2-3
D gene: TRBD2
V gene: TRBV30
clone size: -
CDR3 DNA: TGTGCCTGGAGTGTTAGCGGGGGGACAGATACGCAGTATTTT
CDR3 protein: CAWSVSGGTDTQYF

J gene: TRBJ2-3
D gene: TRBD2
V gene: TRBV5-4
clone size: -
CDR3 DNA: TGTGCCAGCAGCTCTAAATCCGGGGGGAGCACAGATACGCAGTATTTT
CDR3 protein: CASSSKSGGSTDTQYF

J gene: TRBJ2-2
D gene: -
V gene: TRBV7-3
clone size: -
CDR3 DNA: TGTGCCAGCAGCTTAACAGGCGGGGACAGAACCGGGGAGCTGTTTTTT
CDR3 protein: CASSLTGGDRTGELFF

J gene: TRBJ2-1
D gene: TRBD1
V gene: TRBV10-3
clone size: -
CDR3 DNA: TGTGCCATCAGTGACGACAGGGGGCTTTGGTACAATGAGCAGTTCTTC
CDR3 protein: CAISDDRGLWYNEQFF